The source of this T cell receptor (beta chain) is a study of T cell responses to AZD1222 COVID-19 vaccine. Per germline, CDR1 SGDLS and CDR2 YYNGEE. The CDR3 length is 14 residues. The V end was cut by 0 bases, the J end by 0 bases, with 6 bases between. The study's findings and limits: Baseline seropositivity occurred in only six AZD1222 recipients. Repertoires were obtained only post-peak T cell response.

The assay was immunoSEQ multiplex PCR, and TCRdb's table has in-frame clones only and misses some. The repertoire holds over 85,000 clones, with about 88% as singletons. Details on this clone: The antigen remains undetermined.

This rearrangement joins TRBV9 to TRBJ2-5, with no clear D. This sequence originates from an adult in good health. Material: peripheral blood, obtained on day 0 of AZD1222 vaccination. CDR3 sequence: CASSVEAYQETQYF. In nucleotides, the CDR3 is TGTGCCAGCAGCGTAGAAGCGTACCAAGAGACCCAGTACTTC.